This T cell receptor (beta chain) was obtained from a study of blood T cells in healthy people across ages. V was clipped by 1 base and J by 6 bases, with 12 bases between them. Per germline, CDR1 DFQATT and CDR2 SNEGSKA (reference sequence). The CDR3 consists of 13 residues. Combining a sample-barcoded 5' primer with a J-beta primer mix, a second PCR ran for roughly 6 to 12 cycles. TCRdb recomputed calls from the 5' RACE reads with MiXCR, one row per CDR3 protein. The sample consists of about 1.7 million distinct CDR3 sequences, approximately 28% of them appearing once. The chain uses TRBV20-1 and TRBJ1-2; a weak D match, TRBD1 (6 bases). The clonotype originates from a woman between 25 and 40 years old in good health. Material: blood. The DNA of the CDR3 is TGCAGTGCTAGAGTGAGGGGGGACGATGGCTACACCTTC. As protein: CSARVRGDDGYTF.